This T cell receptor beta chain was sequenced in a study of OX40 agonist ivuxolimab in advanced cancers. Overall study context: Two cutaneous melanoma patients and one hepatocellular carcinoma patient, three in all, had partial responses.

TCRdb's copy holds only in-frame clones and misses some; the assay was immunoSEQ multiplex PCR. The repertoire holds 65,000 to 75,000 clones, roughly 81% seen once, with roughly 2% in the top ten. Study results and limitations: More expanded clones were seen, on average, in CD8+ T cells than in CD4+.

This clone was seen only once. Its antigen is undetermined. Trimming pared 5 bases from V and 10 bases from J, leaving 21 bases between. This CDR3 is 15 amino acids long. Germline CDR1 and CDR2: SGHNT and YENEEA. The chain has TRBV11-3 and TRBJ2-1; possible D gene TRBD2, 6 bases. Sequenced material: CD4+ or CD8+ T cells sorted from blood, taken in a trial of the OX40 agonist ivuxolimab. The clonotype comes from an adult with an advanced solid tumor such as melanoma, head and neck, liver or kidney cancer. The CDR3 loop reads CASSPAGTHFGEQFF. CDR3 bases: TGTGCCAGCAGCCCCGCCGGGACTCATTTTGGAGAGCAGTTCTTC.